One and the same sample provided the 7 T cell receptor beta chains below, sequenced in a study of cytomegalovirus exposure and HLA in healthy donors. In the PCR, 60 Vbeta and 13 Jbeta primers were used. Using immunoSEQ multiplex PCR, the repertoire was profiled, and TCRdb retains in-frame clones only, with some absent. The sample shows fewer than 200,000 clones, approximately 84% of them seen only once. The sequencing sample was made of PBMCs. These receptors were taken from a woman aged 45-65 years in good health and CMV-seropositive.

This chain uses TRBV2 with TRBJ1-1; tentatively, D is TRBD1 (5 bases). Trimming removed 2 bases at V and 6 bases at J, with 16 bases between. This CDR3 spans 15 amino acids. Looked up from germline, CDR1 is SNHLY and CDR2 is FYNNEI. In DNA, the CDR3 is TGTGCCAGCAGTGAAAGGGCAGCGGGGGACTCTGAAGCTTTCTTT. Amino acid sequence: CASSERAAGDSEAFF.

The chain recombines TRBV27 with TRBJ2-7, with D unresolved. The CDR3 runs to 13 residues. Germline V gene lookup returns CDR1 MNHEY and CDR2 SMNVEV (reference sequence). V gave up 6 bases and J gave up 4 bases, with 13 bases separating them. CDR3 DNA: TGTGCCAGCAGGCTAAACTTACTTTACGAGCAGTACTTC. Translating it yields CASRLNLLYEQYF.

This chain links TRBV27 with TRBJ1-2; no reliable D call. The CDR3 runs to 16 residues. With 0 bases removed from V and 5 bases from J, the gap between germline ends came to 16 bases. Germline CDR1 MNHEY, CDR2 SMNVEV (reference sequence). The CDR3 reads CASSLSPGHVEYGYTF. CDR3 DNA sequence: TGTGCCAGCAGTTTATCGCCGGGTCATGTTGAGTATGGCTACACCTTC.

The V call is TRBV5-1, the J call TRBJ1-1; 8 bases agree with TRBD1. This CDR3 comprises 15 residues. The germline CDR1 and CDR2 sequences are SGHRS and YFSETQ. Trimming removed 5 bases from V and 1 base from J; junction bases left unmatched: 7. The CDR3 loop is CASRGQGAGNTEAFF. For the CDR3, the DNA is TGCGCCAGCAGGGGGCAGGGGGCGGGGAACACTGAAGCTTTCTTT. The full variable domain, completed using reference TRBV5-1 and TRBJ1-1, is KAGVTQTPRYLIKTRGQQVTLSCSPISGHRSVSWYQQTPGQGLQFLFEYFSETQRNKGNFPGRFSGRQFSNSRSEMNVSTLELGDSALYLCASRGQGAGNTEAFFGQGTRLTVV.

The rearrangement joins TRBV7-2 to TRBJ2-5, with D possibly being TRBD1 (6 bases). The end of the DNA is better explained by TRBJ2-7, so the J call may be wrong. Germline V gives CDR1 SGHTA, CDR2 FQGNSA. This CDR3 has 16 amino acids. The CDR3 here is CASSLVFTGRSDEQYF. CDR3 bases: TGTGCCAGCAGCTTAGTATTCACAGGGCGGAGCGACGAGCAGTACTTC.

V is TRBV5-1 and J is TRBJ1-1, with D maybe TRBD1 (6 bases). Germline V gene data show CDR1 as SGHRS and CDR2 as YFSETQ. V shed 0 bases and J shed 1 base, with 13 bases lying between them. The CDR3 extends over 16 amino acids. The CDR3 nucleotides read TGCGCCAGCAGCTTGGGTGTCCCAGGGGCGAACACTGAAGCTTTCTTT. Protein product: CASSLGVPGANTEAFF.

This chain connects TRBV6-5 to TRBJ2-7, with TRBD1 as a possible D gene (5 bases). Trimming removed 5 bases from V and 13 bases from J, with 12 bases in between. CDR1 MNHEY and CDR2 SVGAGI come from the germline V gene. This CDR3 spans 10 amino acids. The CDR3 reads CASSDRGLYF. DNA of the CDR3: TGTGCCAGCAGTGATAGGGGCCTATACTTC.